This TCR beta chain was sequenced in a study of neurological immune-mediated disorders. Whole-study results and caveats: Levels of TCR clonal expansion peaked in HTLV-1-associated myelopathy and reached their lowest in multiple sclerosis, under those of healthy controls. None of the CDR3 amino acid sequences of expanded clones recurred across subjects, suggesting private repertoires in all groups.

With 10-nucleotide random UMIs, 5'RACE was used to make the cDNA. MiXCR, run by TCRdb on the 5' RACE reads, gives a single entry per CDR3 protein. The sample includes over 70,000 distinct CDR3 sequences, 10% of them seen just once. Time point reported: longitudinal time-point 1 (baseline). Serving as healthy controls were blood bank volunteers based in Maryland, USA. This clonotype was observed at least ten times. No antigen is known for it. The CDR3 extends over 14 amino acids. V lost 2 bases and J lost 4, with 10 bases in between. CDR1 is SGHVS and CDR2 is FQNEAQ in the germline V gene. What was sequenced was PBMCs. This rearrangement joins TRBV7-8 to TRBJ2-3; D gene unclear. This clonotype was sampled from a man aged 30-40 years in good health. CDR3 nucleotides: TGTGCCAGCAGCTTACTTGGCCCGGCAGATACGCAGTATTTT. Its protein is CASSLLGPADTQYF.